Below, one T cell receptor beta chain is given with its context. These data belong to a study of blood T cell repertoires in COVID-19. Study summary: Sources were T cells, B-cell-depleted T cells, or PBMCs; the material itself was cDNA or gDNA.

Only in-frame clones appear in the TCRdb table, and some are missing; sequencing was by immunoSEQ multiplex PCR. This table holds 250,000 to 300,000 clones, roughly nine tenths found once. CDR1 and CDR2 (germline): MNHEY, SVGAGI. The CDR3 sequence is 14 residues long. V lost 3 bases, J lost 5 bases, and 13 bases lay in between. Sample: PBMCs or T cells enriched from blood (not recorded which). The sequence derives from a human donor in a cohort exposed to, infected with or recovered from COVID-19 (not recorded which). The donor label of this sample is uncertain. The chain couples TRBV6-5 to TRBJ1-1; D is unresolved. This CDR3 is CASSYGLSGTEAFF. The CDR3 nucleotides read TGTGCCAGCAGTTATGGGCTCAGCGGGACTGAAGCTTTCTTT.